The rows below give T cell receptor beta chains drawn from one sample of a study of OX40 agonist ivuxolimab in advanced cancers. Using immunoSEQ multiplex PCR, the repertoire was profiled, and TCRdb retains in-frame clones only, with some absent. The sample lists tens of thousands of clones, 80% to 90% occurring once. This specimen consisted of CD4+ or CD8+ T cells sorted from blood, obtained in a trial of the OX40 agonist ivuxolimab. All receptors derive from an adult with an advanced solid tumor such as melanoma, head and neck, liver or kidney cancer. The CDR3 runs from the conserved cysteine through the conserved F or W. The D gene is left open where the match is weak. Size values are once, few and many counts, or a class for expanded clones, and some rows have none.

j_call,clone_size,d_call,cdr3_length,v_call,cdr3_aa,cdr3_nt
TRBJ1-2,NA,NA,12,TRBV9,CASTQGSYGYTF,TGTGCCAGCACCCAGGGAAGCTATGGCTACACCTTC
TRBJ2-1,few,NA,14,TRBV5-6,CASSLGGRFNEQFF,TGTGCCAGCAGCTTGGGGGGGAGGTTTAATGAGCAGTTCTTC
TRBJ2-2,NA,NA,15,TRBV9,CASREDDRGTGELFF,TGTGCCAGCAGAGAGGACGACCGGGGCACCGGGGAGCTGTTTTTT
TRBJ2-1,NA,TRBD2,19,TRBV7-3,CASSSEETSGRAIGNEQFF,TGTGCCAGCAGCTCCGAAGAGACTAGCGGGAGGGCCATAGGGAATGAGCAGTTCTTC
TRBJ2-1,once,NA,14,TRBV28,CASVLGSSYNEQFF,TGTGCCAGCGTCCTGGGGAGCTCCTACAATGAGCAGTTCTTC
TRBJ2-1,NA,NA,13,TRBV7-8,CASSQLLEGEQFF,TGTGCCAGCAGCCAATTACTAGAGGGTGAGCAGTTCTTC
TRBJ1-1,NA,NA,14,TRBV7-3,CASGSTGRESEAFF,TGTGCCAGCGGCTCAACAGGGCGGGAGTCTGAAGCTTTCTTT
TRBJ2-3,NA,NA,16,TRBV7-9,CASSGGGGTSTDTQYF,TGTGCCAGCTCAGGGGGTGGCGGGACTTCCACAGATACGCAGTATTTT
TRBJ2-3,NA,NA,15,TRBV6-6,CASKAWTGEVDTQYF,TGTGCCAGCAAGGCGTGGACGGGAGAGGTGGATACGCAGTATTTT
TRBJ2-2,NA,TRBD1,17,TRBV15,CATSRTRDRANTGELFF,TGTGCCACCAGCAGAACCCGGGACAGGGCGAACACCGGGGAGCTGTTTTTT
TRBJ2-7,NA,NA,13,TRBV7-3,CASRGDSYAEQYF,TGTGCCAGCAGGGGGGACTCCTACGCCGAGCAGTACTTC
TRBJ1-1,NA,NA,14,TRBV6-5,CASSYLEENTEAFF,TGTGCCAGCAGTTACTTAGAGGAGAACACTGAAGCTTTCTTT
TRBJ1-2,NA,NA,12,TRBV29-1,CSVDLRIDGYTF,TGCAGCGTTGATCTCAGAATCGATGGCTACACCTTC
TRBJ1-1,NA,TRBD1,14,TRBV2,CASRGQGASTEAFF,TGTGCCAGCAGAGGACAGGGGGCGTCCACTGAAGCTTTCTTT
TRBJ2-7,NA,TRBD2,15,TRBV5-1,CASSLASGFGSEQYF,TGCGCCAGCAGCTTGGCTAGCGGGTTTGGATCCGAGCAGTACTTC
TRBJ2-2,NA,NA,15,TRBV2,CASSDPLGRDGELFF,TGTGCCAGCAGTGATCCCCTTGGAAGGGACGGGGAGCTGTTTTTT
TRBJ1-1,NA,NA,13,TRBV28,CASSFAVATEAFF,TGTGCCAGCAGTTTCGCAGTCGCCACTGAAGCTTTCTTT